This TCR beta chain was documented in a study of T cell repertoires in cytomegalovirus infection. Study-wide context: Public signatures in TCR beta pointed to CMV infection and matching HLA type.

This clonotype was recorded many times. Its target is not known. TCRdb re-analysed the reads in MiXCR, keeping a single row per CDR3 protein. The sample yields around 210,000 distinct CDR3 sequences, 6.5% seen once. Study conclusions and caveats: Accumulated public TCR beta family frequency recognized individuals carrying CMV together with the relevant HLA. CMV-specific TCR beta clonotypes restricted by HLA-C dominated the ex vivo response.

The CDR3 totals 15 residues. Looked up from germline, CDR1 is SGHTA and CDR2 is FQGNSA. V trimming: 5 bases; J trimming: 2 bases; junction bases outside the gene matches: 7. The chain recombines TRBV7-2 with TRBJ2-3; the match to TRBD1 covers 7 bases. This clonotype was obtained from a human donor in good health (CMV status not recorded). Some clones in this sample may be carry-over from other donors' samples. The material sequenced was PBMCs. CDR3 nucleotide sequence: TGTGCCAGCAGCCGCGACAGGGTTAACACAGATACGCAGTATTTT. Translation gives CASSRDRVNTDTQYF.